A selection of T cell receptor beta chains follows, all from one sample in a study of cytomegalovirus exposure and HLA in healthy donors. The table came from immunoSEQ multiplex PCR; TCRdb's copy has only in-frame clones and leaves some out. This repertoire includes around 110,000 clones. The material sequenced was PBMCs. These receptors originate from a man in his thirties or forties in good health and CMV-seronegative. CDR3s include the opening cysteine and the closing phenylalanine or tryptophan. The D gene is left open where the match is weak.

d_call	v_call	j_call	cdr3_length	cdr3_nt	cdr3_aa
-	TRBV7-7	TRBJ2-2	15	TGTGCCAGCAGCTTAGGACTAGCGAACACCGGGGAGCTGTTTTTT	CASSLGLANTGELFF
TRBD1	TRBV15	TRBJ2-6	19	TGTGCCACCAGCAGAGATCCAGGGACAGGTGGCTCTGGGGCCAACGTCCTGACTTTC	CATSRDPGTGGSGANVLTF
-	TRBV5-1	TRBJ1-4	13	TGCGCCAGCAGCTCAGCAACTAATGAAAAACTGTTTTTT	CASSSATNEKLFF
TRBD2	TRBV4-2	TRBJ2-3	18	TGTGCCAGCAGCCGCTCCTTAACTAGCGGGGGGAGCACAGATACGCAGTATTTT	CASSRSLTSGGSTDTQYF
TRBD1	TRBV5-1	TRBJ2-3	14	TGCGCCAGCAGTTCACAGGGGAAAGCAGATACGCAGTATTTT	CASSSQGKADTQYF
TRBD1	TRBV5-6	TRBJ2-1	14	TGTGCCAGCAGCCGGGGACAGGTTGGCAATGAGCAGTTCTTC	CASSRGQVGNEQFF
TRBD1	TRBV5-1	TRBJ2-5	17	TGCGCCAGCAGCGCACTCTCACCCGGGACAGAACAAGAGACCCAGTACTTC	CASSALSPGTEQETQYF
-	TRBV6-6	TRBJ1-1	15	TGTGCCAGCAGTTCTTTGGCGGGGTTACACACTGAAGCTTTCTTT	CASSSLAGLHTEAFF
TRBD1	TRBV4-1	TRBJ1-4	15	TGCGCCAGCAGCCAAGACGACAGGGCAAGGGAAAAACTGTTTTTT	CASSQDDRAREKLFF
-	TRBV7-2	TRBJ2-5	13	TGTGCCAGCAGCAGGGGATCGAGAGAGACCCAGTACTTC	CASSRGSRETQYF
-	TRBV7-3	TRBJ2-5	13	TGTGCCAGCAGCCTGGGGCCACAAGAGACCCAGTACTTC	CASSLGPQETQYF
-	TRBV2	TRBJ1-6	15	TGTGCCAGCTGCCGGGAGAACCTTTGGGGGTCACCCCTCCACTTT	CASCRENLWGSPLHF
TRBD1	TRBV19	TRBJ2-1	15	TGTGCCAGTAGGCCCCGGGACAGGAGTTACAATGAGCAGTTCTTC	CASRPRDRSYNEQFF
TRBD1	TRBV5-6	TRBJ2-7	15	TGTGCCAGCAGCTTACCTGGGACAGTGAGCGACGAGCAGTACTTC	CASSLPGTVSDEQYF
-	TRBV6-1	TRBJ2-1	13	TGTGCCAGCGGAGACAGGCAAAACAATGAGCAGTTCTTC	CASGDRQNNEQFF
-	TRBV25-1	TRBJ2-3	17	TGTGCCAGCAGTGAATGCGGAGTCAGGGCGATCACAGATACGCAGTATTTT	CASSECGVRAITDTQYF
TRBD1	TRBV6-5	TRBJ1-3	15	TGTGCCAGCAGTTACTCTACGGGACAGGGAAACACCATATATTTT	CASSYSTGQGNTIYF
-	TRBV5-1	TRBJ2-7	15	TGCGCCAGCAGCCCTTTAGCCCAGGGCTACTACGAGCAGTACTTC	CASSPLAQGYYEQYF
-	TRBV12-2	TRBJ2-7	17	TGTGCAAGTCGCTTAAGGTTAGCGGGGGCCCTATTCTACGAGCAGTACTTC	CASRLRLAGALFYEQYF
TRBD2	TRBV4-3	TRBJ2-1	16	TGCGCCAGCAGCCAAGCCCTAGCGGGGGGCTACAATGAGCAGTTCTTC	CASSQALAGGYNEQFF
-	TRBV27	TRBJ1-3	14	TGTGCCAGCAAGGTCAGGGTGTCAGGAAACACCATATATTTT	CASKVRVSGNTIYF
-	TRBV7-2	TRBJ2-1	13	TGTGCCAGCAGCGCGGACAGCTACAATGAGCAGTTCTTC	CASSADSYNEQFF
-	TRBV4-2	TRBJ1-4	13	TGTGCCAGCAGCCCCCTAAATGCGGAAAAACTGTTTTTT	CASSPLNAEKLFF
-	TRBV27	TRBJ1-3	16	TGTGCCAGCAGTTTAAGGGGCAGAAGCTCTGGAAACACCATATATTTT	CASSLRGRSSGNTIYF
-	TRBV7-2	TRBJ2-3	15	TGTGCCAGCAGCCCGAGGACAGTCGGAGCAGATACGCAGTATTTT	CASSPRTVGADTQYF
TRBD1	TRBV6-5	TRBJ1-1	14	TGTGCCAGCAGTTACGACAGGGAGAACACTGAAGCTTTCTTT	CASSYDRENTEAFF
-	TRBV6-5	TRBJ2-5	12	TGTGCCAGCAGTTCCCCCGGAGAGACCCAGTACTTC	CASSSPGETQYF
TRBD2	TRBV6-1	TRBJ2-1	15	TGTGCCAGCAGTGTAAGACTAGCGGGGGGCAATGAGCAGTTCTTC	CASSVRLAGGNEQFF
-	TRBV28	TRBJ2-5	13	TGTGCCAGCAACGGTTACGACAGAGAGACCCAGTACTTC	CASNGYDRETQYF
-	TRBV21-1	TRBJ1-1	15	-	CASSKWVGLGTEAFF
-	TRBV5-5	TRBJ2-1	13	TGTGCCAGCAGCCCAGGAGGGGTCGGGGAGCAGTTCTTC	CASSPGGVGEQFF
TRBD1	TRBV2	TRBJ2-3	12	TGTGCCAGCAGAGACAGGGCAGATACGCAGTATTTT	CASRDRADTQYF
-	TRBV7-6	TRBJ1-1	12	TGTGCCAGCAGCTTAGGAGCCACTGAAGCTTTCTTT	CASSLGATEAFF
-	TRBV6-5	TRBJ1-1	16	TGTGCCAGCAGTTATAGCGACGGCGGGGGGTTTTTTGAAGCTTTCTTT	CASSYSDGGGFFEAFF
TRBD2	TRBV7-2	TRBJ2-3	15	TGTGCCAGCAGCTTCCCCCGGGGGGGCACAGATACGCAGTATTTT	CASSFPRGGTDTQYF
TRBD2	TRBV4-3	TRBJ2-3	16	TGCGCCAGCAGCCCCTACCGTAGACTAGCACGAGATACGCAGTATTTT	CASSPYRRLARDTQYF
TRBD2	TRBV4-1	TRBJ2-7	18	TGCGCCAGCAGCCAACCGGGACTAGCGGGGGAGCCAGACTACGAGCAGTACTTC	CASSQPGLAGEPDYEQYF
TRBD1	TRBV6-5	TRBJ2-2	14	TGTGCCAGCAGGTCCGGGACAGGGAGCAGGGAGCTGTTTTTT	CASRSGTGSRELFF
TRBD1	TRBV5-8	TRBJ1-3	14	TGTGCCAGCAGTTTCGGACAGGGCGGAAACACCATATATTTT	CASSFGQGGNTIYF
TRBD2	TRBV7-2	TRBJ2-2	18	TGTGCCAGCAGCTCGGCCCCACTAGCGGGGTTGTCCACCGGGGAGCTGTTTTTT	CASSSAPLAGLSTGELFF
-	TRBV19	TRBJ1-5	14	TGTGCCAGCACCGGGACTTACCGCAATCAGCCCCAGCATTTT	CASTGTYRNQPQHF
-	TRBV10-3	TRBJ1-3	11	TGTGCCATCAGTGAGGGTGGCCCCATATATTTT	CAISEGGPIYF